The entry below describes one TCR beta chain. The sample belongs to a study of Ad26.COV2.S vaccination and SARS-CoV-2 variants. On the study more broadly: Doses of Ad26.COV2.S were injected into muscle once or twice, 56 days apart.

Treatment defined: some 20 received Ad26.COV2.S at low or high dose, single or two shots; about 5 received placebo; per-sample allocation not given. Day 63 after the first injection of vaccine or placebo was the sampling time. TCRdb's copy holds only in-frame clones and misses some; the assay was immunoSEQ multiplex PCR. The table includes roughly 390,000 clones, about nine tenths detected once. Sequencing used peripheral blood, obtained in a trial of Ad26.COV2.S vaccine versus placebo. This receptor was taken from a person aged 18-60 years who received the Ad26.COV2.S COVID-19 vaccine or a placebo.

CDR3 loop: CASSSPGQGVNEQFF. The CDR3, as DNA: TGTGCCAGCAGCTCGCCGGGACAGGGGGTGAATGAGCAGTTCTTC. The chain recombines TRBV5-4 with TRBJ2-1, with 11 bases fitting TRBD1. The CDR3 extends over 15 amino acids. The germline V gene encodes CDR1 SGHNT and CDR2 YYREEE (reference sequence). V trimming: 3 bases; J trimming: 7 bases; junction bases outside the gene matches: 6. Full variable domain (outside the CDR3, taken from reference TRBV5-4 and TRBJ2-1): ETGVTQSPTHLIKTRGQQVTLRCSSQSGHNTVSWYQQALGQGPQFIFQYYREEENGRGNFPPRFSGLQFPNYSSELNVNALELDDSALYLCASSSPGQGVNEQFFGPGTRLTVL.